Below, 15 T cell receptor beta chains from the same sample are listed, as sequenced in a study of identical twins. TCRdb reanalysed the 5' RACE reads using MiXCR and keeps one entry per CDR3 protein. The sample holds about 890,000 distinct CDR3 sequences, 9% to 15% seen once. This sample was also put to use in a study of yellow fever vaccine responses in identical twins.

The sequenced sample was PBMCs. Receptors originate from a woman aged 18-35 years in good health.

The rearrangement links TRBV6-1 to TRBJ2-6; no firm D call. V lost 6 bases and J 4 bases, leaving 7 bases between the germline ends. CDR3 length equals 13 residues. CDR1 and CDR2 from the germline V gene are MNHNS and SASEGT. The CDR3 region is CASRAVGANVLTF. CDR3 coding DNA: TGTGCCAGCAGGGCCGTCGGGGCCAACGTCCTGACTTTC.

This chain links TRBV20-1 with TRBJ2-5; D tentatively reads TRBD1 or TRBD2 (5 bases each). There are 11 residues in the CDR3. The germline gives CDR1 DFQATT, CDR2 SNEGSKA (reference sequence). V shed 6 bases and J shed 5 bases, with 10 bases lying between them. The DNA of the CDR3 is TGCAGTGCCCGGGGACGGGAGACCCAGTACTTC. It encodes CSARGRETQYF.

This chain connects TRBV27 to TRBJ2-7; D is possibly TRBD1 (5 bases). The CDR3 length is 15 residues. Germline CDR1 and CDR2: MNHEY and SMNVEV (reference sequence). Trimming stripped 9 bases from V and 3 bases from J, with 21 bases between. CDR3 coding DNA: TGTGCCAGTAGGGTCCGACAGAGTTTAGGCTACGAGCAGTACTTC. This gives the protein CASRVRQSLGYEQYF.

This clonotype was observed a few times. The chain couples TRBV27 to TRBJ2-1, with 11 nucleotides matching TRBD2. Germline CDR1 MNHEY, CDR2 SMNVEV (reference sequence). V gave up 5 bases and J gave up 9 bases; unmatched junction bases: 6. This CDR3 contains 14 residues. In DNA, the CDR3 is TGTGCCAGCAGTGCTCTAGCGGGAGGTGTTGAGCAGTTCTTC. Amino acid sequence: CASSALAGGVEQFF.

The chain carries TRBV20-1 and TRBJ2-5, with D possibly matching TRBD2 (5 bases). The length of the CDR3 is 12 residues. Germline CDR1 and CDR2: DFQATT and SNEGSKA (reference sequence). Trimming took 5 bases from V and 2 from J, leaving 9 bases between them. CDR3 region: CSAPDFQETQYF. The CDR3 DNA reads TGCAGTGCTCCGGACTTTCAAGAGACCCAGTACTTC.

This chain's CDR3 is CASSPSPAGGGTGELFF. CDR3 DNA sequence: TGTGCCAGCAGTCCTTCACCCGCAGGGGGCGGAACCGGGGAGCTGTTTTTT. V usage is TRBV2 and J usage is TRBJ2-2, with 8 positions matching TRBD1. The CDR3 runs 17 residues. V trimming: 5 bases; J trimming: 5 bases; junction bases outside the gene matches: 13. Germline lookup yields CDR1 SNHLY and CDR2 FYNNEI.

This clonotype has more than one count but fewer than ten. The rearrangement joins TRBV27 to TRBJ2-6, with 9 bases identical to TRBD1. The CDR3 has 16 amino acids. Germline values: CDR1 MNHEY, CDR2 SMNVEV (reference sequence). Trimming cost V 7 bases and J 0 bases; bases outside gene matches: 4. The CDR3 sequence: CASTGTGSSGANVLTF. CDR3 sequence (DNA): TGTGCCAGCACCGGGACAGGGAGCTCTGGGGCCAACGTCCTGACTTTC.

V gene TRBV20-1 combines with J gene TRBJ2-3, with TRBD1 matching 7 bases. The ends lost 1 base at V and 1 base at J; junction bases unmatched: 11. The CDR3 spans 17 residues. Looked up from germline, CDR1 is DFQATT and CDR2 is SNEGSKA (reference sequence). The CDR3: CSARVLGRDSRTDTQYF. DNA of the CDR3: TGCAGTGCTAGAGTGTTGGGCAGGGACAGTCGCACAGATACGCAGTATTTT.

The CDR3 sequence is CASSPSVEEEKLFF. The CDR3 DNA reads as TGTGCCAGCAGTCCCTCAGTCGAGGAAGAAAAACTGTTTTTT. This chain links TRBV27 with TRBJ1-4; the D is unclear. There are 14 residues in the CDR3. Germline CDR1 and CDR2: MNHEY and SMNVEV (reference sequence). V dropped 5 bases and J dropped 8 bases, with 15 bases sitting between them.

Many counts were recorded for this clonotype. J is TRBJ2-2 and V is TRBV7-8; D ambiguous. V was trimmed by 5 bases and J by 1 base, leaving 17 bases between them. Germline V lookup: CDR1 SGHVS, CDR2 FQNEAQ. This CDR3 has 17 residues. The CDR3 DNA follows: TGTGCCAGCAGCCGTCAAACTTCACAGCAGAACACCGGGGAGCTGTTTTTT. Translated, it gives CASSRQTSQQNTGELFF.

The chain has TRBV20-1 and TRBJ2-1, with 13 bases aligning to TRBD2. Trimming took 6 bases from V and 2 from J; bases not matched to a gene: 4. This CDR3 has 15 amino acids. CDR1 DFQATT and CDR2 SNEGSKA come from the germline V gene (reference sequence). CDR3 in amino acids: CSAQLAGGAYNEQFF. CDR3 in DNA: TGCAGTGCGCAACTAGCGGGAGGGGCCTACAATGAGCAGTTCTTC.

The table lists this clonotype with a few counts. The gene calls are TRBV7-9 and TRBJ2-7, with D perhaps TRBD1 (6 bases). Germline V CDR1 and CDR2: SEHNR, FQNEAQ (reference sequence). V was shortened by 5 bases and J by 2 bases, with 13 bases between the two germline ends. The CDR3 consists of 14 residues. CDR3: CASSPTTGTYEQYF. The CDR3 DNA reads TGTGCCAGCAGCCCCACGACAGGAACCTACGAGCAGTACTTC.

This sequence joins TRBV7-7 and TRBJ2-2; D is unresolved. The length of the CDR3 is 14 residues. Trimming took 10 bases from V and 7 from J, leaving 19 bases between them. The V gene's germline CDR1 is SSHAT and CDR2 FNYEAQ (reference sequence). This CDR3 is CATRSGPGYGELFF. CDR3 bases: TGTGCCACCAGGTCTGGCCCCGGCTACGGGGAGCTGTTTTTT.

This clonotype has ten or more counts. This chain joins TRBV5-1 and TRBJ2-7; possible D gene TRBD2, 7 bases. V lost 1 base to trimming and J lost 3 bases, with 17 bases between them. Germline values: CDR1 SGHRS, CDR2 YFSETQ. The CDR3 contains 16 residues. The CDR3 region is CASSLRSPGEGYEQYF. The DNA for the CDR3 is TGCGCCAGCAGCTTGAGGTCTCCAGGGGAGGGCTACGAGCAGTACTTC.

The V gene is TRBV3-1, the J gene TRBJ2-1; 7 bases agree with TRBD1. Germline values: CDR1 LGHDT, CDR2 YNNKEL (reference sequence). The V gene end was trimmed by 5 bases and the J gene end by 7 bases; junction bases not matched to a gene: 11. This CDR3 spans 15 amino acids. The DNA of the CDR3 is TGTGCCAGCAGCGTACTCCGGGACAGAGAGAATGAGCAGTTCTTC. Protein sequence: CASSVLRDRENEQFF.